These 18 T cell receptor beta chains were sequenced from one sample in a study of blood T cell repertoires in COVID-19. Repertoires were generated with immunoSEQ multiplex PCR, while TCRdb's copy carries only in-frame clones and drops some. The sample lists roughly 260,000 clones, roughly nine tenths occurring once. Sequenced input: PBMCs or T cells enriched from blood (not recorded which). All receptors come from a human donor in a cohort exposed to, infected with or recovered from COVID-19 (not recorded which). The donor label of this sample is uncertain.

The chain combines TRBV5-6 with TRBJ1-2; D uncertain. Trimming took 0 bases from V and 4 from J, leaving 7 bases between them. Germline V lookup: CDR1 SGHDT, CDR2 YYEEEE. This CDR3 is 13 amino acids long. The CDR3 protein is CASSLARSYGYTF. In nucleotides, the CDR3 is TGTGCCAGCAGCTTGGCCCGGAGCTATGGCTACACCTTC.

The chain is built from TRBV5-1 and TRBJ2-5; 7 bases are a match to TRBD2. The germline V gene has CDR1 SGHRS and CDR2 YFSETQ. With 0 bases clipped from V and 2 bases from J, the junction kept 4 bases outside the gene matches. The CDR3 covers 15 residues. Here the CDR3 DNA reads TGCGCCAGCAGCTTGGGGGCTAGCGGACAAGAGACCCAGTACTTC. Translating gives CASSLGASGQETQYF.

The rearrangement joins TRBV4-3 to TRBJ2-7, with D uncertain. This CDR3 region has 14 residues. Germline CDR1 and CDR2: LGHNA and YSLEER. V was clipped by 0 bases and J by 1 base, with 7 bases between them. The CDR3 DNA reads as TGCGCCAGCAGCCAAGACCAGAGGTCCTACGAGCAGTACTTC. It yields the protein CASSQDQRSYEQYF.

V gene TRBV5-4 combines with J gene TRBJ1-2, with D possibly TRBD1 on 5 matching bases. The CDR3 has 15 amino acids. Germline loops: CDR1 SGHNT, CDR2 YYREEE (reference sequence). Between the trimmed V and J ends, which lost 0 bases and 3 bases, there was a span of 12 bases. The CDR3 DNA reads TGTGCCAGCAGCTTGGGCAGGGTGCTAGACTATGGCTACACCTTC. Its translation is CASSLGRVLDYGYTF.

The rearrangement joins TRBV6-5 to TRBJ1-4; 9 nucleotides match TRBD1. CDR3 size: 15 residues. Germline-derived CDR1 and CDR2 are MNHEY and SVGAGI. V gave up 6 bases and J gave up 5 bases; unmatched junction bases: 7. CDR3 DNA: TGTGCCAGCAGCCTTGGGACAGGGTTGAATGAAAAACTGTTTTTT. This translates into CASSLGTGLNEKLFF.

The chain employs TRBV6-5 and TRBJ2-5, with 10 positions matching TRBD2. Per the germline V gene, CDR1 is MNHEY and CDR2 is SVGAGI. Losses at the gene ends were 7 bases for V and 5 bases for J; bases not matched to a gene: 7. The CDR3 spans 14 residues. For the CDR3, the DNA is TGTGCCAGCAAGGAGACTAGCGGGCCGGAGACCCAGTACTTC. It specifies CASKETSGPETQYF.

V is TRBV7-7 and J is TRBJ2-1; 9 bases agree with TRBD2. The germline V gene has CDR1 SSHAT and CDR2 FNYEAQ (reference sequence). This CDR3 region has 18 residues. Germline trimming cut 5 bases from V and 4 bases from J; bases unmatched to any gene: 15. As DNA, the CDR3 is TGTGCCAGCAGCCAAGGGAGAGCGACTAGCGGAGAGTACAATGAGCAGTTCTTC. Its protein product is CASSQGRATSGEYNEQFF.

The V and J genes are TRBV5-1 and TRBJ2-2; TRBD1 is a possible D gene (6 bases). The CDR3 is 15 residues long. Trimming took off 4 bases at V and 5 bases at J, with 15 bases between the two ends. The V gene's germline CDR1 is SGHRS and CDR2 YFSETQ. DNA for the CDR3: TGCGCCAGCAGCCCATTACAACAGGGAACCGGGGAGCTGTTTTTT. It codes for CASSPLQQGTGELFF.

This sequence joins TRBV3-1 (or the pseudogene TRBV3-2) and TRBJ1-2, with TRBD1 matching over 7 bases. From germline, CDR1 is LGHDT and CDR2 YNNKEL (reference sequence). The CDR3 runs to 13 residues. V gave up 4 bases and J gave up 8 bases; unmatched junction bases: 7. The CDR3 loop reads CASSLTGEEGYTF. CDR3 in DNA: TGTGCCAGCAGCCTCACAGGGGAGGAAGGCTACACCTTC.

J is TRBJ1-2 and V is TRBV19; D gene unclear. The CDR3 contains 13 residues. Trimming cost V 3 bases and J 3 bases, with 8 bases left between them. The germline V gene encodes CDR1 LNHDA and CDR2 SQIVND (reference sequence). CDR3 in amino acids: CASSMNSDYGYTF. DNA of the CDR3: TGTGCCAGTAGTATGAATTCGGACTATGGCTACACCTTC.

The genes are TRBV29-1 and TRBJ1-5, with 7 bases fitting TRBD1. The CDR3 spans 15 residues. Looked up from germline, CDR1 is SQVTM and CDR2 is ANQGSEA. The junction had 10 bases not matched to a gene; V was cut back by 4 bases and J by 4 bases. The CDR3 DNA sequence: TGCAGCGTTGTAGAAACCACAGGGGCGAATCAGCCCCAGCATTTT. Translation: CSVVETTGANQPQHF.

The V gene is TRBV19, the J gene TRBJ2-7; a possible D gene is TRBD2 (5 bases). The V gene's germline CDR1 is LNHDA and CDR2 SQIVND (reference sequence). Trimming took 8 bases from V and 3 from J, leaving 14 bases between them. The CDR3 runs to 13 residues. CDR3 nucleotide sequence: TGTGCCAGTGCCTGGTCTGAGGGCTACGAGCAGTACTTC. This encodes CASAWSEGYEQYF.

The V gene is TRBV5-1, the J gene TRBJ2-2; 8 bases match TRBD2. The junction had 9 bases not matched to a gene; V was cut back by 4 bases and J by 7 bases. Germline lookup yields CDR1 SGHRS and CDR2 YFSETQ. The CDR3 has 15 residues. The DNA for the CDR3 is TGCGCCAGCAGCCTGCTTAGCGGGGAAGGCGGGGAGCTGTTTTTT. This translates into CASSLLSGEGGELFF.

The chain carries TRBV3-1 (or the pseudogene TRBV3-2) and TRBJ1-2, with unresolved D. This CDR3 spans 12 amino acids. Germline assignment: CDR1 LGHDT and CDR2 YNNKEL (reference sequence). Trimming cost V 1 base and J 3 bases, with 3 bases left between them. Here the CDR3 reads CASSQADYGYTF. For the CDR3, the DNA is TGTGCCAGCAGCCAAGCCGACTATGGCTACACCTTC.

The chain links TRBV6-5 to TRBJ2-3; 9 bases agree with TRBD2. The CDR3 consists of 16 residues. J was trimmed by 4 bases and V by 0 bases; bases with no gene match: 5. Germline V gives CDR1 MNHEY, CDR2 SVGAGI. The CDR3 sequence: CASSYSPRGGADTQYF. CDR3 DNA: TGTGCCAGCAGTTACTCACCGCGGGGGGGAGCAGATACGCAGTATTTT.

The chain combines TRBV5-1 with TRBJ1-2, with D perhaps matching TRBD1 (6 bases). Germline lookup yields CDR1 SGHRS and CDR2 YFSETQ. V gave up 4 bases and J gave up 4 bases, with 14 bases separating them. The CDR3 extends over 14 amino acids. The chain's CDR3 is CASSTTGYGYGYTF. The CDR3 nucleotides read TGCGCCAGCAGCACCACAGGGTACGGCTATGGCTACACCTTC.

The chain uses TRBV12-5 and TRBJ1-1; 11 bases fit TRBD1. Germline CDR1 is LGHNT and CDR2 is FRNRAP. The CDR3 runs 17 residues. The J segment lost 0 bases and the V segment lost 6 bases, leaving 9 bases of the junction unmatched. CDR3 in DNA: TGTGCTAGTGGCGCACCTTGGACAGGGGGCATGAACACTGAAGCTTTCTTT. It specifies CASGAPWTGGMNTEAFF.

CDR3 region: CASSEFGTGALQNTEAFF. The CDR3 nucleotides are TGTGCCAGCAGTGAATTTGGAACAGGGGCCCTCCAGAACACTGAAGCTTTCTTT. V and J are TRBV25-1 and TRBJ1-1; TRBD1 agrees at 7 bases. The germline V gene encodes CDR1 MGHDK and CDR2 SYGVNS. There are 18 residues in the CDR3. After removal of 1 base from V and 1 base from J, the junction contained 12 bases not matched to a gene.